These T cell receptor beta chains were read from a single sample in a study of cytomegalovirus exposure and HLA in healthy donors. Repertoires were generated with immunoSEQ multiplex PCR, while TCRdb's copy carries only in-frame clones and drops some. The repertoire includes under 350,000 clones, approximately 86% of them detected once, and 1% sits in the top ten. The sample consisted of PBMCs. These receptors were obtained from a woman aged 18-29 years in good health and CMV-seronegative. The CDR3 runs from the conserved cysteine through the conserved F or W. Fields, in order: V gene, D gene, J gene, clone size, CDR3 DNA, CDR3 protein. The D gene is left open where the match is weak. Rows give clone size only sometimes, using once, few, many, or a class for an expanded clone.

>TRBV9|NA|TRBJ1-1|NA
TGTGCCAGCAGCGTTAGCGGAACGAACACTGAAGCTTTCTTT
CASSVSGTNTEAFF
>TRBV5-4|NA|TRBJ2-7|once
TGTGCCAGCAGCCCACCGGAGGGTAGCGGAAGCTCCTACGAGCAGTACTTC
CASSPPEGSGSSYEQYF
>TRBV21-1|NA|TRBJ2-1|NA
TGTGCCAGCAGCAAAGCGGGGACGGGAGTGGGCGGGTTCTTC
CASSKAGTGVGGFF
>TRBV5-1|NA|TRBJ2-1|NA
TGCGCCAGCAGCCCCCTCGAGCGCGGGGCAAAATCCTACAATGAGCAGTTCTTC
CASSPLERGAKSYNEQFF
>TRBV6-5|NA|TRBJ2-5|many
TGTGCCAGCAGTTACGGGTCGGAGGGAGAGACCCAGTACTTC
CASSYGSEGETQYF
>TRBV9|TRBD2|TRBJ2-5|NA
TGTGCCAGCAGCGTAGGCGGTTGGGGGGGCCAAGAGACCCAGTACTTC
CASSVGGWGGQETQYF
>TRBV15|TRBD1|TRBJ1-5|NA
TGTGCCACCAGCCCCGACAGGGAAGGCAATCAGCCCCAGCATTTT
CATSPDREGNQPQHF
>TRBV30|NA|TRBJ2-3|NA
TGTGCCGGGGATGGGGGGGCTAGCACAGATACGCAGTATTTT
CAGDGGASTDTQYF
>TRBV7-2|TRBD2|TRBJ2-7|NA
TGTGCCAGCAGTTCACTAGCGGGGGCCTCCTACGAGCAGTACTTC
CASSSLAGASYEQYF
>TRBV6-1|NA|TRBJ1-1|once
TGTGCCAGCAGTGAGCGGGGGGCAAACACTGAAGCTTTCTTT
CASSERGANTEAFF
>TRBV7-2|TRBD1|TRBJ1-4|once
TGTGCCAGCAGCCCCGGCGACAGGGTTTGGGAAAAACTGTTTTTT
CASSPGDRVWEKLFF
>TRBV30|TRBD1|TRBJ1-6|NA
TGTGCCTGGACAGATCCTGGGAGGACAGGGAGTAATTCACCCCTCCACTTT
CAWTDPGRTGSNSPLHF
>TRBV7-8|NA|TRBJ1-6|NA
TGTGCCAGCAGTTCGGGGGATTCACCCCTCCACTTT
CASSSGDSPLHF
>TRBV9|TRBD1|TRBJ1-4|NA
TGTGCCAGCAGCGTAGAACAGGGGGCGGGTGAAAAACTGTTTTTT
CASSVEQGAGEKLFF
>TRBV6-5|NA|TRBJ1-1|NA
TGTGCCAGCAGTCGGACAGCCCAGAACACTGAAGCTTTCTTT
CASSRTAQNTEAFF
>TRBV6-1|NA|TRBJ2-7|NA
TGTGCCAGCAGTGAAGGTGAGGTCCGGGAGCAGTACTTC
CASSEGEVREQYF
>TRBV30|NA|TRBJ2-1|NA
TGTGCCTGGAGAGAAATCGACAGGTACAGTGAGCAGTTCTTC
CAWREIDRYSEQFF
>TRBV30|TRBD1|TRBJ1-4|NA
TGTGCCTGGAGTGTGGACAGGGGAGGATCTAATGAAAAACTGTTTTTT
CAWSVDRGGSNEKLFF
>TRBV6-1|NA|TRBJ2-7|NA
TGTGCCAGCAGTGTAGAGGACAGCTCCTACGAGCAGTACTTC
CASSVEDSSYEQYF
>TRBV27|NA|TRBJ1-5|NA
TGTGCCAGCAGTTTTCAGGGTCGGCAGCCCCAGCATTTT
CASSFQGRQPQHF
>TRBV29-1|TRBD2|TRBJ2-7|NA
TGCAGCGTTCGACTAGCGGGGACCTACGAGCAGTACTTC
CSVRLAGTYEQYF
>TRBV5-4|TRBD1|TRBJ1-1|NA
TGTGCCAGCAGCTTGGGGGCAGGGGGCACTGAAGCTTTCTTT
CASSLGAGGTEAFF
>TRBV7-2|TRBD2|TRBJ2-3|NA
TGTGCCAGCAGCTTACAGGCTGGGCGGGAGAGCACAGATACGCAGTATTTT
CASSLQAGRESTDTQYF
>TRBV10-3|NA|TRBJ2-7|NA
TGTGCCATAACAACAGGTCCCATCAATTCCTACGAGCAGTACTTC
CAITTGPINSYEQYF
>TRBV29-1|NA|TRBJ2-4|NA
TGCAGCGTTGAAGATCGCGGGACAGTAAAAAACATTCAGTACTTC
CSVEDRGTVKNIQYF
>TRBV30|NA|TRBJ1-1|NA
TGTGCCTGGAAAAAACAGGCTGAGAACACTGAAGCTTTCTTT
CAWKKQAENTEAFF
>TRBV29-1|TRBD2|TRBJ2-5|NA
TGCAGCGTTGAAGATCCTAATAGCGGGGGGGGAACCCAGTACTTC
CSVEDPNSGGGTQYF
>TRBV19|TRBD1|TRBJ2-7|NA
TGTGCCAGTAGTGGGGGACAGTACTACGAGCAGTACTTC
CASSGGQYYEQYF
>TRBV29-1|NA|TRBJ1-2|NA
TGCAGCGTTGAACCACAGGCTTTCTATGGCTACACCTTC
CSVEPQAFYGYTF
>TRBV6-5|NA|TRBJ1-1|NA
TGTGCCAGCAGGCCCCACTTGAACACTGAAGCTTTCTTT
CASRPHLNTEAFF
>TRBV11-3|TRBD2|TRBJ2-2|NA
TGTGCCACCGGGACTAGCGGGAGGCGCAACACCGGGGAGCTGTTTTTT
CATGTSGRRNTGELFF
>TRBV9|NA|TRBJ1-1|NA
TGTGCCAGCAGCGGAAGTTTCCTGGCAAAACCGTCATCGCCTGAAGCTTTCTTT
CASSGSFLAKPSSPEAFF
>TRBV6-5|TRBD1|TRBJ1-2|few
TGTGCCAGCAGTTACTCGAAGGGAAGGGGGCATGGCTACACCTTC
CASSYSKGRGHGYTF
>TRBV7-9|NA|TRBJ2-7|NA
TGTGCCAGCAGCGCGCCGAGTACCACCTCCTACGAGCAGTACTTC
CASSAPSTTSYEQYF
>TRBV11-3|TRBD2|TRBJ2-2|NA
TGTGCCAGCAGCAAAGTCCAACTAGCGGGTACCGGGGAGCTGTTTTTT
CASSKVQLAGTGELFF
>TRBV5-6|NA|TRBJ1-2|few
TGTGCCAGCAGCGGGAGAGCTAGGAATGGCTACACCTTC
CASSGRARNGYTF
>TRBV9|TRBD1|TRBJ1-4|NA
TGTGCCAGCAGCGCCGCTACAGGGGGAAAACTGTTTTTT
CASSAATGGKLFF
>TRBV5-8|TRBD1|TRBJ2-7|NA
TGTGCCAGTCTCAGCCGGGACAGGGGCTTTTACGAGCAGTACTTC
CASLSRDRGFYEQYF
>TRBV6-1|NA|TRBJ2-7|NA
TGTGCCAGCAGCGTCTCCTACGAGCAGTACTTC
CASSVSYEQYF